The text below deals with one T cell receptor (beta chain). The antigen is unknown. The source of the sample is a study of memory CD4+ T cells and cytomegalovirus serostatus. Single viable CD3+CD4+CD8-CD45RO+ cells were sorted as the memory CD4+ T cells. CMV serostatus came from serum IgG against pp150, pp28, p38, p52. Whole-study findings and limits: Suggested: most of the CMV-linked TCR signature lies in CD4+ memory cells.

Measured with immunoSEQ multiplex PCR; TCRdb has only the in-frame clones, and not every one. The sample records some 87,000 clones, around 80% being singletons. Germline values: CDR1 WSHSY, CDR2 SAAADI. The CDR3 is 14 residues long. Trimming shortened V by 2 bases and J by 3 bases, and 8 bases separated the two germline ends. This TCR was recovered from an adult in good health and CMV-seropositive. This sequence joins TRBV10-2 and TRBJ1-3; D not certain. The sample taken for sequencing was memory CD4+ T cells from blood. The CDR3 coding sequence is TGCGCCAGCAGTGAGGGGTACAGTGGAAACACCATATATTTT. Its translation is CASSEGYSGNTIYF.